This T cell receptor beta chain was recorded in a study of CD8+ T cells in alopecia areata. Looking at the study overall: Skin was taken from approximately 6-13-month-old C3H/HeJ graft donors that had spontaneous alopecia and grafted onto approximately 6-11-week-old female C3H/HeJ mice. Overall study findings and caveats: Clonality was higher in lesional than normal scalp, especially in alopecia totalis/universalis. Scalp repertoires also include resident alphabeta T cells from normal skin.

V dropped 1 base and J dropped 5; count of bases not matched to a gene: 3. Germline values: CDR1 GKSSPN, CDR2 SITVG. The CDR3 is made up of 15 amino acids. On this clone itself: The antigen remains undetermined. All gene names here are mouse names. The read comes to an end 4 residues before the CDR3 does, leaving the germline J gene to fill in the end. Within the sample, other DNA sequences also encode this same CDR3.

A panel of CD4, CD8alpha, NKG2D, NKG2ACE and other markers served to sort pooled cutaneous lymph node cells. Investigators isolated RNA and reverse transcribed it into cDNA to act as the sequencing template. Libraries were prepared by immunoSEQ multiplex PCR; TCRdb keeps only in-frame clonotypes and omits some of them. This sample carries 270,000 or so clones and no singletons, and 1.2% goes to the top ten. The sequencing input was CD4+ T cells sorted from a lymph node. The TCR sequence derives from a C3H/HeJ mouse with alopecia areata. The MHC haplotype of this mouse line is H2-k. The chain employs TRBV31 and TRBJ2-2; 11 bases line up with TRBD1. CDR3 DNA (partial): TGTGCCTGGAGTCCCCGGGACAGGGGGACCGGG. Translating it yields CAWSPRDRGTG. The CDR3 reads in full as CAWSPRDRGTGQLYF.